Sequencing of this T cell receptor beta chain was carried out in a study of T cell responses to AZD1222 COVID-19 vaccine. Study-level points and caveats: Spike as a whole was targeted by vaccine-associated CD4 TCRs, dominant at 160-218 and 743-854.

Using immunoSEQ multiplex PCR, the repertoire was profiled, and TCRdb retains in-frame clones only, with some absent. Among 88,000 or so clones listed, roughly nine tenths were seen once. Concerning this clone itself: The antigen is not known.

V was trimmed by 2 bases and J by 2 bases, leaving 6 bases between them. The CDR3 totals 13 residues. Looked up from germline, CDR1 is MNHEY and CDR2 is SVGAGI. This clonotype was sampled from an adult who received the AZD1222 COVID-19 vaccine. The sequenced sample was peripheral blood, obtained 28 days after the second AZD1222 dose. The rearrangement uses TRBV6-5 and TRBJ1-2, with D hard to call. This CDR3 reads CASSYRPNYGYTF. The CDR3 bases are TGTGCCAGCAGTTACCGGCCAAACTATGGCTACACCTTC.